What follows are 31 T cell receptor beta chains derived from one specimen sequenced in a study of human T cells and chemical hapten exposure (dated by TCRdb to the early 2020s). Receptors were amplified or captured by RACE. Sequenced using a NextSeq 500. TCRdb's own reprocessing of the public reads used fastp at Q25 and MiXCR and kept productive beta chains. Duplicate CDR3 protein sequences are folded into a single record with the most common DNA and genes. This sample comprises approximately 400,000 distinct CDR3 sequences, 5% to 6.5% of them detected only once. Clones ranked in the top ten supply 2.5% to 3% of the sample. Explained via the paper, the time point label denotes: pre-sensitization, week 0. The treatment or condition label corresponds to: therapeutic diphenylcyclopropenone sensitization with weekly scalp DPC. This material consisted of whole blood, taken in connection with sensitization to the hapten diphenylcyclopropenone (DPC). These receptors were obtained from a woman between 45 and 60 years old with alopecia areata. Some clones in this sample may be carry-over from other donors' samples.

Comments on this clonotype: It may be a read error: a sequence one base away is much more abundant. The chain employs TRBV4-2 and TRBJ2-3; 7 nucleotides line up with TRBD2. Germline V gene sequence: CDR1 LGHNA, CDR2 YNFKEQ. The CDR3 is 17 residues long. The CDR3 sequence is CVSSQEARTRGTDTQYF. DNA for the CDR3: TGTGTCAGCAGCCAAGAAGCAAGGACTAGAGGCACAGATACGCAGTATTTT.

In its sample, this clonotype was seen many times. The chain couples TRBV15 to TRBJ2-7; D remains ambiguous. The CDR3 consists of 13 residues. CDR1 is LNHNV and CDR2 is YYDKDF in the germline V gene (reference sequence). Trimming removed 0 bases at V and 6 bases at J, with 9 bases between. The CDR3 DNA reads as TGTGCCACCAGCAGAGAAACTTTGGGCGAGCAGTACTTC. Protein sequence: CATSRETLGEQYF. The whole variable domain, filled in from reference TRBV15 and TRBJ2-7, reads DAMVIQNPRYQVTQFGKPVTLSCSQTLNHNVMYWYQQKSSQAPKLLFHYYDKDFNNEADTPDNFQSRRPNTSFCFLDIRSPGLGDTAMYLCATSRETLGEQYFGPGTRLTVT.

This clonotype was seen ten or more times. The CDR3 reads CASSFARAGPKGTEAFF. CDR3 coding DNA: TGTGCCAGCAGTTTCGCCCGAGCGGGACCCAAGGGCACTGAAGCTTTCTTT. The chain uses TRBV27 and TRBJ1-1; weak D call: TRBD1 (5 bases). Germline V gene lookup returns CDR1 MNHEY and CDR2 SMNVEV (reference sequence). V was clipped by 3 bases and J by 4 bases, with 21 bases between them. The CDR3 contains 17 residues.

The V and J genes are TRBV2 and TRBJ1-1; D gene ambiguous. This CDR3 region has 11 residues. V lost 1 base, J lost 7 bases, and 4 bases lay in between. Germline CDR1 SNHLY, CDR2 FYNNEI. The CDR3 DNA follows: TGTGCCAGCAGTGAAGGAAATGAAGCTTTCTTT. It encodes CASSEGNEAFF.

This clonotype was found many times. The rearrangement joins TRBV28 to TRBJ1-5; a possible D gene is TRBD1 (6 bases). Per germline, CDR1 MDHEN and CDR2 SYDVKM. Trimming shortened V by 5 bases and J by 5 bases, and 7 bases separated the two germline ends. This CDR3 is 12 amino acids long. For the CDR3, the DNA is TGTGCCAGCAGTGGGGGCCATCAGCCCCAGCATTTT. Protein: CASSGGHQPQHF.

This clonotype has more than one count but fewer than ten. The chain employs TRBV5-6 and TRBJ1-4, with D uncertain. The germline CDR1 and CDR2 sequences are SGHDT and YYEEEE. Trimming took 0 bases from V and 7 from J, leaving 13 bases between them. This CDR3 is 15 amino acids long. CDR3 loop: CASSLDGGSSEKLFF. For the CDR3, the DNA is TGTGCCAGCAGCTTGGACGGTGGCAGCAGTGAAAAACTGTTTTTT.

The table lists this clonotype with a few counts. This sequence joins TRBV27 and TRBJ2-3, with D tentatively TRBD1 or TRBD2 (5 bases each). V lost 4 bases, J lost 4 bases, and 24 bases lay in between. CDR1 MNHEY and CDR2 SMNVEV come from the germline V gene (reference sequence). CDR3 length: 18 amino acids. CDR3: CASSSFPRARDEADTQYF. The CDR3 DNA reads TGTGCCAGCAGTTCATTCCCCAGGGCCCGGGACGAGGCAGATACGCAGTATTTT.

This clonotype came up a few times. J is TRBJ2-3 and V is TRBV7-2; TRBD2 agrees at 9 bases. From germline, CDR1 is SGHTA and CDR2 FQGNSA. V lost 1 base and J lost 4; bases outside the gene matches: 9. This CDR3 spans 17 amino acids. CDR3 amino acids: CASSLGPSGMGADTQYF. In DNA, the CDR3 is TGTGCCAGCAGCTTAGGGCCTAGCGGGATGGGGGCAGATACGCAGTATTTT.

This clonotype came up many times. CDR3 region: CASRQGGLAGAGELFF. CDR3 DNA sequence: TGTGCCAGCAGGCAAGGGGGACTAGCGGGAGCCGGGGAGCTGTTTTTT. The V call is TRBV28, the J call TRBJ2-2, with TRBD2 matching over 14 bases. From germline, CDR1 is MDHEN and CDR2 SYDVKM. The CDR3 spans 16 residues. After removal of 6 bases from V and 6 bases from J, the junction contained 6 bases not matched to a gene.

This clonotype was seen ten or more times. The rearrangement joins TRBV5-1 to TRBJ2-7, with D perhaps matching TRBD1 or TRBD2 (5 bases each). Germline CDR1 and CDR2: SGHRS and YFSETQ. Trimming shortened V by 0 bases and J by 4 bases, and 11 bases separated the two germline ends. The CDR3 totals 14 residues. This chain's CDR3 is CASSLEGDGYEQYF. The CDR3 region has the DNA TGCGCCAGCAGCTTGGAAGGGGACGGGTACGAGCAGTACTTC.

On this clonotype itself: This may stem from a read error, because a much larger clone lies one nucleotide away. The genes are TRBV29-1 and TRBJ1-1; 7 bases are a match to TRBD1. The CDR3 is 13 amino acids. Germline V lookup: CDR1 SQVTM, CDR2 ANQGSEA. CDR3 coding DNA: TGCAGCGTTCTTCTGACAGGGCGGACTGAAGCTTCCTTT. It is translated as CSVLLTGRTEASF.

There are many counts of this clonotype. The chain employs TRBV7-9 and TRBJ1-6; D possibly corresponds to TRBD1 (6 bases). Trimming shortened V by 6 bases and J by 2 bases, and 17 bases separated the two germline ends. The V gene's germline CDR1 is SEHNR and CDR2 FQNEAQ (reference sequence). The CDR3 has 17 residues. The CDR3 DNA reads as TGTGCCAGCAGAGACGGACAGACGAGTCCCTATAATTCACCCCTCCACTTT. It translates to CASRDGQTSPYNSPLHF.

This clonotype has a count of ten or more. The chain is built from TRBV12-3 or TRBV12-4 and TRBJ2-1; 9 bases align to TRBD2. This CDR3 is built from 15 residues. After removal of 6 bases from V and 6 bases from J, the junction contained 9 bases not matched to a gene. The CDR3 region has the DNA TGTGCCAGCAGGGCACTAGCGGGCTCTGCCAATGAGCAGTTCTTC. Translation: CASRALAGSANEQFF.

The sample holds many counts of this clonotype. The chain is built from TRBV11-2 and TRBJ2-1; 13 nucleotides agree with TRBD2. The CDR3 loop spans 18 amino acids. The trim removed 5 bases at V and 0 bases at J, leaving 7 bases unmatched. CDR1 is SGHAT and CDR2 is FQNNGV in the germline V gene. Here the CDR3 DNA reads TGTGCCAGCAGCAGGACTAGCGGGAGCTACCGCTCCTACAATGAGCAGTTCTTC. Its protein is CASSRTSGSYRSYNEQFF.

The V and J genes are TRBV6-5 and TRBJ1-2, with a possible D match to TRBD1 (5 bases). V lost 0 bases to trimming and J lost 8 bases, with 16 bases between them. CDR3 size: 15 residues. Germline V lookup: CDR1 MNHEY, CDR2 SVGAGI. The CDR3 sequence: CASSYSVMGVEGYTF. For the CDR3, the DNA is TGTGCCAGCAGTTACTCGGTCATGGGGGTCGAGGGCTACACCTTC.

The chain employs TRBV12-3 or TRBV12-4 and TRBJ1-5; 10 bases fit TRBD1. V shed 6 bases and J 4 bases; nucleotides not matched to a gene: 6. This CDR3 spans 15 amino acids. The CDR3 region has the DNA TGTGCCAGCAGCCTCCCGGGACAGGGGAATCAGCCCCAGCATTTT. Translating gives CASSLPGQGNQPQHF.

This clonotype was detected many times. The rearrangement joins TRBV7-9 to TRBJ2-7, with D tentatively TRBD1 or TRBD2 (5 bases each). The CDR3 runs 13 residues. The germline V gene has CDR1 SEHNR and CDR2 FQNEAQ (reference sequence). Trimming removed 5 bases at V and 3 bases at J, with 11 bases between. CDR3 nucleotide sequence: TGTGCCAGCAGCCCCCTGGGGGTCTACGAGCAGTACTTC. Its protein product is CASSPLGVYEQYF.

The V gene is TRBV12-5, the J gene TRBJ2-2, with D maybe TRBD2 (5 bases). Trimming pared 6 bases from V and 6 bases from J, leaving 11 bases between. The CDR3 contains 13 residues. The germline gives CDR1 LGHNT, CDR2 FRNRAP. This CDR3 reads CASGEEPPGELFF. The CDR3 bases are TGTGCTAGTGGGGAGGAACCGCCCGGGGAGCTGTTTTTT. The full variable domain, completed using reference TRBV12-5 and TRBJ2-2, is DARVTQTPRHKVTEMGQEVTMRCQPILGHNTVFWYRQTMMQGLELLAYFRNRAPLDDSGMPKDRFSAEMPDATLATLKIQPSEPRDSAVYFCASGEEPPGELFFGEGSRLTVL.

V is TRBV6-5 and J is TRBJ1-1; TRBD1 matches 8 bases. Germline V gene lookup returns CDR1 MNHEY and CDR2 SVGAGI. V was pared by 9 bases and J by 3 bases, with 3 bases of the junction left unmatched. The CDR3 is 12 amino acids. The chain's CDR3 is CASNRGDTEAFF. CDR3 DNA: TGTGCCAGTAACAGGGGGGACACTGAAGCTTTCTTT.

This clonotype came up many times. CDR3 protein: CASSREGLAGVTGELFF. The CDR3 DNA is TGCGCCAGCAGCCGAGAGGGACTAGCGGGAGTCACCGGGGAGCTGTTTTTT. The chain carries TRBV4-3 and TRBJ2-2; 14 bases align to TRBD2. With V trimmed by 4 bases and J by 4 bases, 5 bases remained unmatched. The V gene's germline CDR1 is LGHNA and CDR2 YSLEER. This CDR3 spans 17 amino acids.

This clonotype was picked up many times. The genes are TRBV7-9 and TRBJ1-1; no definite D call. The CDR3 sequence is 11 residues long. Trimming removed 11 bases at V and 6 bases at J, with 13 bases between. The germline V gene encodes CDR1 SEHNR and CDR2 FQNEAQ (reference sequence). For the CDR3, the DNA is TGTGCCGCGCAAACGGGCTCTGAAGCTTTCTTT. Translated, it gives CAAQTGSEAFF.

This clonotype was counted at least ten times. The rearrangement links TRBV7-2 to TRBJ2-1; 8 bases match TRBD2. Germline values: CDR1 SGHTA, CDR2 FQGNSA. This CDR3 region has 16 residues. V gave up 5 bases and J gave up 5 bases; unmatched junction bases: 11. The chain's CDR3 is CASSPPGRGANNEQFF. The CDR3 coding sequence is TGTGCCAGCAGCCCCCCCGGGCGGGGGGCTAACAATGAGCAGTTCTTC.

Concerning this clonotype: It may be a read error: a sequence one base away is much more abundant. This chain links TRBV7-9 with TRBJ2-1; D is undetermined. Trimming stripped 9 bases from V and 7 bases from J, with 1 base between. The CDR3 is 8 amino acids. Germline-derived CDR1 and CDR2 are SEHNR and FQNEAQ (reference sequence). This CDR3 reads CARNEQFF. For the CDR3, the DNA is TGTGCCAGGAATGAGCAGTTCTTC.

A few counts support this clonotype. The rearrangement joins TRBV4-3 to TRBJ2-1, with 9 bases lining up with TRBD1. Looked up from germline, CDR1 is LGHNA and CDR2 is YSLEER. This CDR3 spans 15 amino acids. V trimming: 2 bases; J trimming: 7 bases; junction bases outside the gene matches: 6. The DNA of the CDR3 is TGCGCCAGCAGCCAATGGGGGACAGGGTCGAATGAGCAGTTCTTC. Protein: CASSQWGTGSNEQFF.

The chain is built from TRBV15 and TRBJ1-2; 10 positions match TRBD1. Germline assignment: CDR1 LNHNV and CDR2 YYDKDF (reference sequence). Trimming cost V 5 bases and J 4 bases; bases outside gene matches: 7. This CDR3 contains 15 residues. CDR3 bases: TGTGCCACCAGCTCTGGGACAGGGGTCCTCTATGGCTACACCTTC. Amino acid sequence: CATSSGTGVLYGYTF.

This clonotype came up many times. This chain links TRBV28 with TRBJ2-7; unclear D gene. CDR3 length: 14 residues. Germline-derived CDR1 and CDR2 are MDHEN and SYDVKM. Trimming took off 4 bases at V and 6 bases at J, with 16 bases between the two ends. CDR3 sequence (DNA): TGTGCCAGCAGTTCTGATGTTTTAGGGCTCGAGCAGTACTTC. As protein: CASSSDVLGLEQYF.

This clonotype was seen many times. This chain connects TRBV12-3 or TRBV12-4 to TRBJ2-3, with 12 bases fitting TRBD2. After removal of 5 bases from V and 3 bases from J, the junction contained 6 bases not matched to a gene. The CDR3 runs to 16 residues. CDR3 region: CASSPSSGRGTDTQYF. In DNA, the CDR3 is TGTGCCAGCAGTCCATCTAGCGGGAGGGGTACAGATACGCAGTATTTT.

This clonotype has ten or more counts. The genes are TRBV6-5 and TRBJ1-4; 7 bases align to TRBD1. After removal of 10 bases from V and 7 bases from J, the junction contained 9 bases not matched to a gene. CDR3 length: 13 amino acids. Germline CDR1 and CDR2: MNHEY and SVGAGI. CDR3 protein: CATFDRVREKLFF. CDR3 DNA: TGTGCCACCTTCGACAGGGTTCGTGAAAAACTGTTTTTT.

In this sample, this clonotype turned up many times. The chain employs TRBV2 and TRBJ1-1, with D maybe TRBD1 (5 bases). Germline CDR1 is SNHLY and CDR2 is FYNNEI. The CDR3 spans 14 residues. V was pared by 6 bases and J by 4 bases, with 15 bases between. The CDR3 DNA is TGTGCCAGCAGCGTCTTTCAGGGTACCACTGAAGCTTTCTTT. Residues: CASSVFQGTTEAFF.

This rearrangement joins TRBV10-3 to TRBJ2-1; D call uncertain. V lost 10 bases and J lost 0, with 16 bases in between. The CDR3 loop spans 15 amino acids. CDR1 is ENHRY, CDR2 SYGVKD, per germline. The CDR3 coding sequence is TGTGCCACCGAAGAAGGACGGTCCTCCTACAATGAGCAGTTCTTC. This translates into CATEEGRSSYNEQFF.

This clonotype was seen many times. The chain links TRBV5-1 to TRBJ2-1, with D tentatively TRBD2 (6 bases). CDR1 is SGHRS, CDR2 YFSETQ, per germline. Trimming cost V 0 bases and J 8 bases, with 9 bases left between them. The CDR3 has 13 residues. In nucleotides, the CDR3 is TGCGCCAGCAGCTTGGAGGGAGGTGATGAGCAGTTCTTC. This encodes CASSLEGGDEQFF.